This T cell receptor beta chain emerged from a study of blood T cells in healthy people across ages. The use of a sample-barcoded 5' primer and a J-beta primer mix characterized a second PCR of 7 to 11 cycles. TCRdb re-derived calls from the 5' RACE reads in MiXCR, one entry per CDR3 protein. The sample lists 1.5 million to 2 million distinct CDR3 sequences, about 30% occurring once. This clonotype was observed a few times. Its matching antigen is unknown. The study, taken as a whole, reports: There were more naive CD4+ cells and higher diversity in long-lived donors than in aged donors. Any conclusive comparison of naive versus antigen-experienced cells was prevented by using unsorted PBMCs.

The V gene's germline CDR1 is SGHDN and CDR2 FVKESK. The CDR3 has 16 residues. V was pared by 4 bases and J by 2 bases, with 17 bases between. This clonotype was sampled from a woman in her 30s in good health. The chain recombines TRBV14 with TRBJ2-5; D might be TRBD1 (5 bases). Sequencing input: blood. CDR3 protein: CASSPLSLGQQETQYF. CDR3 DNA sequence: TGTGCCAGCAGCCCCCTGTCTTTGGGGCAGCAAGAGACCCAGTACTTC.